The rows below give T cell receptor beta chains drawn from one sample of a study of vaccination effects on CD4 cells after COVID-19. No antigens are known for them. TCRdb's table, derived via immunoSEQ multiplex PCR, lists solely in-frame clones and lacks some. Found here are tens of thousands of clones, approximately 79% of them singletons; the top ten hold approximately 4.3%. Material: CD4+ T cells from PBMCs cultured with HCoV-OC43 spike peptides, obtained before COVID-19 vaccination. Source of these receptors: a human donor who received a COVID-19 vaccine. The CDR3 runs from the conserved cysteine through the conserved F or W. D genes are given only for firm matches. Expanded clones are given a class, and other clones once, few, many or no size at all.

j_call: TRBJ1-1
d_call: TRBD1
v_call: TRBV24-1
clone_size: NA
cdr3_nt: TGTGCCACCAGTGATTCGAGACAGGGCGGTACTGAAGCTTTCTTT
cdr3_aa: CATSDSRQGGTEAFF

j_call: TRBJ2-1
d_call: NA
v_call: TRBV12-2
clone_size: NA
cdr3_nt: TGTGCAAGTCGCTTAGTAAAGCGGGGGGGATATAATGAGCAGTTCTTC
cdr3_aa: CASRLVKRGGYNEQFF

j_call: TRBJ2-5
d_call: NA
v_call: TRBV5-4
clone_size: NA
cdr3_nt: TGTGCCAGCAGCTTGGCCGGGGGGCGAGAGACCCAGTACTTC
cdr3_aa: CASSLAGGRETQYF

j_call: TRBJ1-3
d_call: TRBD1
v_call: TRBV10-3
clone_size: NA
cdr3_nt: TGTGCCATCAGTGAGTCGACAGGGGGCGTTTTAGGAAACACCATATATTTT
cdr3_aa: CAISESTGGVLGNTIYF

j_call: TRBJ2-5
d_call: NA
v_call: TRBV4-1
clone_size: NA
cdr3_nt: TGCGCCAGCAGCCCCCAGGGGTACCAAGAGACCCAGTACTTC
cdr3_aa: CASSPQGYQETQYF

j_call: TRBJ1-4
d_call: TRBD1
v_call: TRBV7-9
clone_size: NA
cdr3_nt: TGTGCCAGCAGCGCGACAGGGACTAATGAAAAACTGTTTTTT
cdr3_aa: CASSATGTNEKLFF

j_call: TRBJ1-4
d_call: TRBD1
v_call: TRBV2
clone_size: once
cdr3_nt: TGTGCCAGCAGTGAACAGACAGGGACGAATGAAAAACTGTTTTTT
cdr3_aa: CASSEQTGTNEKLFF

j_call: TRBJ1-2
d_call: TRBD1
v_call: TRBV11-1
clone_size: few
cdr3_nt: TGTGCCAGCAGCTTAGGAGGGGACAGAGCTAACTATGGCTACACCTTC
cdr3_aa: CASSLGGDRANYGYTF

j_call: TRBJ2-2
d_call: NA
v_call: TRBV6-5
clone_size: NA
cdr3_nt: TGTGCCAGCAGTACAGGGTGGCAGGAGCTGTTTTTT
cdr3_aa: CASSTGWQELFF

j_call: TRBJ1-6
d_call: NA
v_call: TRBV28
clone_size: NA
cdr3_nt: TGTGCCAGCATCCGAGGAGGGGCTACTTCACCCCTCCACTTT
cdr3_aa: CASIRGGATSPLHF

j_call: TRBJ1-4
d_call: NA
v_call: TRBV5-6
clone_size: once
cdr3_nt: TGTGCCAGCAGCATTGTGGGGGGGCAGGGTGAAAAACTGTTTTTT
cdr3_aa: CASSIVGGQGEKLFF

j_call: TRBJ1-4
d_call: NA
v_call: TRBV18
clone_size: NA
cdr3_nt: TGTGCCAGCTCCCCCTCGGGAGCTAATGAAAAACTGTTTTTT
cdr3_aa: CASSPSGANEKLFF

j_call: TRBJ1-1
d_call: TRBD1
v_call: TRBV28
clone_size: NA
cdr3_nt: TGTGCCAGCAGTTCGCCGACAGGGGGTGAACCTGAAGCTTTCTTT
cdr3_aa: CASSSPTGGEPEAFF

j_call: TRBJ2-3
d_call: TRBD2
v_call: TRBV5-4
clone_size: NA
cdr3_nt: TGTGCCAGCAGCCCACCCGGGACTAGGTCTGATACGCAGTATTTT
cdr3_aa: CASSPPGTRSDTQYF

j_call: TRBJ1-1
d_call: TRBD1
v_call: TRBV10-3
clone_size: NA
cdr3_nt: TGTGCCATCAGTGAGTCTTGGATTTTGTCGGACAGGGAAGATTACACTGAAGCTTTCTTT
cdr3_aa: CAISESWILSDREDYTEAFF

j_call: TRBJ2-3
d_call: TRBD1
v_call: TRBV5-1
clone_size: NA
cdr3_nt: TGCGCCAGCAGCTCTACAGGGGTGGACACAGATACGCAGTATTTT
cdr3_aa: CASSSTGVDTDTQYF

j_call: TRBJ2-3
d_call: NA
v_call: TRBV9
clone_size: NA
cdr3_nt: TGTGCCAGCAGCGCAACGCGGGGTACGACAGATACGCAGTATTTT
cdr3_aa: CASSATRGTTDTQYF

j_call: TRBJ1-6
d_call: TRBD1
v_call: TRBV6-6
clone_size: NA
cdr3_nt: TGTGCCAGCAGTACAGGACAGGGTTCAGTGGATTCACCCCTCCACTTT
cdr3_aa: CASSTGQGSVDSPLHF

j_call: TRBJ1-5
d_call: TRBD1
v_call: TRBV28
clone_size: NA
cdr3_nt: TGTGCCAGCAGTTTATCTCCCGGGACAGGGACTGAGCCCCAGCATTTT
cdr3_aa: CASSLSPGTGTEPQHF

j_call: TRBJ1-1
d_call: NA
v_call: TRBV5-6
clone_size: NA
cdr3_nt: TGTGCCAGCAGCTTACAGGAGTTAAGCGCTTTCTTT
cdr3_aa: CASSLQELSAFF

j_call: TRBJ2-2
d_call: NA
v_call: TRBV5-1
clone_size: NA
cdr3_nt: TGCGCCAGCAGCGCATCAGGGACACCCGGGGAGCTGTTTTTT
cdr3_aa: CASSASGTPGELFF

j_call: TRBJ2-1
d_call: TRBD2
v_call: TRBV10-1
clone_size: NA
cdr3_nt: TGCGCCAGCAGCGCCTCGGGAGCGGGGGCCCAAAATGAGCAGTTCTTC
cdr3_aa: CASSASGAGAQNEQFF

j_call: TRBJ1-3
d_call: NA
v_call: TRBV3-1/TRBV3-2
clone_size: NA
cdr3_nt: TGTGCCAGCAGCCAGTTACCGGGGCTTTCTGGAAACACCATATATTTT
cdr3_aa: CASSQLPGLSGNTIYF

j_call: TRBJ1-1
d_call: NA
v_call: TRBV6-5
clone_size: NA
cdr3_nt: TGTGCCAGCACGCGGGGCCGTGAAGCTTTCTTT
cdr3_aa: CASTRGREAFF

j_call: TRBJ1-1
d_call: NA
v_call: TRBV6-5
clone_size: NA
cdr3_nt: TGTGCCAGCAGTCCTGTGGAGGGCGCTCCCCGAGCTTTCTTT
cdr3_aa: CASSPVEGAPRAFF

j_call: TRBJ2-2
d_call: TRBD1
v_call: TRBV29-1
clone_size: NA
cdr3_nt: TGCAGCGTTGCAAGGACAGGGGGCCTGCGCACCGGGGAGCTGTTTTTT
cdr3_aa: CSVARTGGLRTGELFF

j_call: TRBJ2-5
d_call: NA
v_call: TRBV4-1
clone_size: NA
cdr3_nt: TGCGCCAGCAGCCAAGGCGACTCTATAAAGACCCAGTACTTC
cdr3_aa: CASSQGDSIKTQYF

j_call: TRBJ2-6
d_call: TRBD1
v_call: TRBV5-1
clone_size: NA
cdr3_nt: TGCGCCAGCAGCTTGGGATGGGGGCAGGGGGCACTCTCTGGGGCCAACGTCCTGACTTTC
cdr3_aa: CASSLGWGQGALSGANVLTF

j_call: TRBJ1-5
d_call: NA
v_call: TRBV2
clone_size: NA
cdr3_nt: TGTGCCAGCAGTATAGGGCAACAGCCCCAGCATTTT
cdr3_aa: CASSIGQQPQHF

j_call: TRBJ1-5
d_call: NA
v_call: TRBV6-5
clone_size: NA
cdr3_nt: TGTGCCAGCAGCGCAACGGCGCAATGGCCCCAGCATTTT
cdr3_aa: CASSATAQWPQHF

j_call: TRBJ1-2
d_call: NA
v_call: TRBV24-1
clone_size: few
cdr3_nt: TGTGCCACCAGTGATTTGTGGGCCGACTACGGCTACACCTTC
cdr3_aa: CATSDLWADYGYTF

j_call: TRBJ2-1
d_call: NA
v_call: TRBV24-1
clone_size: NA
cdr3_nt: TGTGCCACCAGTGATGGTTTGGTTAGCTCCTACAATGAGCAGTTCTTC
cdr3_aa: CATSDGLVSSYNEQFF

j_call: TRBJ1-5
d_call: NA
v_call: TRBV19
clone_size: NA
cdr3_nt: TGTGCCAGCGGACAGACGGGGGTCACTGGTCAGCCCCAGCATTTT
cdr3_aa: CASGQTGVTGQPQHF

j_call: TRBJ2-2
d_call: NA
v_call: TRBV5-1
clone_size: NA
cdr3_nt: TGCGCCAGCAGGGGCAGCGGCGGGGAGCTGTTTTTT
cdr3_aa: CASRGSGGELFF

j_call: TRBJ2-1
d_call: NA
v_call: TRBV19
clone_size: NA
cdr3_nt: TGTGCCAGTATTGGGGGTACCAGGCAGTTCTTC
cdr3_aa: CASIGGTRQFF

j_call: TRBJ1-6
d_call: NA
v_call: TRBV7-9
clone_size: NA
cdr3_nt: TGTGCCAGCAGCTTAGGCCCCCTCTCACCCCTCCACTTT
cdr3_aa: CASSLGPLSPLHF

j_call: TRBJ1-2
d_call: NA
v_call: TRBV5-1
clone_size: NA
cdr3_nt: TGCGCCAGCAGCTTGGGAACAGAGGGCTATGGCTACACCTTC
cdr3_aa: CASSLGTEGYGYTF

j_call: TRBJ2-5
d_call: NA
v_call: TRBV30
clone_size: NA
cdr3_nt: TGTGCCTGGAGTGTAGGTCTGCCGGAGACCCAGTACTTC
cdr3_aa: CAWSVGLPETQYF

j_call: TRBJ1-5
d_call: NA
v_call: TRBV28
clone_size: NA
cdr3_nt: TGTGCCAGCACCATGGGGAGCAGGGCTAATCAGCCCCAGCATTTT
cdr3_aa: CASTMGSRANQPQHF

j_call: TRBJ2-2
d_call: TRBD1
v_call: TRBV27
clone_size: NA
cdr3_nt: TGTGCCAGCAGTCGAAGGACAGGGGACACCGGGGAGCTGTTTTTT
cdr3_aa: CASSRRTGDTGELFF

j_call: TRBJ1-5
d_call: NA
v_call: TRBV6-2/TRBV6-3
clone_size: NA
cdr3_nt: TGTGCCAGCAGTTCGCTCTCAGGGGGCAATCAGCCCCAGCATTTT
cdr3_aa: CASSSLSGGNQPQHF

j_call: TRBJ2-1
d_call: NA
v_call: TRBV2
clone_size: NA
cdr3_nt: TGTGCCAGCAGTGTGGGTCAGGGGACCGTCAATGAGCAGTTCTTC
cdr3_aa: CASSVGQGTVNEQFF